Listed below are T cell receptor beta chains from one sample, sequenced in a study of T-cell memory formation after mild COVID-19. TCRdb used MiXCR to reprocess the 5' RACE reads, holding one entry per CDR3 protein. The sample has under 300,000 distinct CDR3 sequences, roughly 17% seen once; the top ten hold 23%. Sequences were obtained from PBMCs or a T cell subset sorted from them (not recorded which). Receptors were obtained from a man between 18 and 29 years old who had mild COVID-19 (a few samples of this study predate the infection). Cell type and time point are not known. CDR3s include the opening cysteine and the closing phenylalanine or tryptophan. A D gene is named only where the DNA matches it firmly. For some rows the clone size is stated as once, few or many, or as a class when expanded; others skip it.

v_call	cdr3_length	clone_size	d_call	j_call	cdr3_nt	cdr3_aa
TRBV5-1	14	-	TRBD2	TRBJ2-2	TGCGCCAGCAGAGATGCGGGGGTGTCCGGGGAGCTGTTTTTT	CASRDAGVSGELFF
TRBV4-2	15	many	TRBD1	TRBJ1-1	TGTGCCAGCAGCCCGACAGGGGGCGAGGACACTGAAGCTTTCTTT	CASSPTGGEDTEAFF
TRBV7-2	13	-	TRBD1	TRBJ1-3	TGTGCCAGCAGTACAGGGGATGGAAACACCATATATTTT	CASSTGDGNTIYF
TRBV18	17	-	-	TRBJ2-4	TGTGCCAGCTCACCAGGGGCAGGAAGCCTAGCCAAAAACATTCAGTACTTC	CASSPGAGSLAKNIQYF
TRBV12-3/TRBV12-4	16	many	TRBD2	TRBJ2-1	TGTGCCAGCAGTTTAGGCCCCCGCGGGGGGCCGAATGAGCAGTTCTTC	CASSLGPRGGPNEQFF
TRBV6-6	16	-	-	TRBJ2-5	TGTGCCAGCAGTATGCGGACGGGCGGGAATAAAGAGACCCAGTACTTC	CASSMRTGGNKETQYF
TRBV6-5	12	-	-	TRBJ1-5	TGTGCCAGTAAAACGGGGAATCAGCCCCAGCATTTT	CASKTGNQPQHF
TRBV6-5	14	-	-	TRBJ1-2	TGTGCCAGCAGTTCTTGGGAAATCAACTATGGCTACACCTTC	CASSSWEINYGYTF
TRBV15	14	few	-	TRBJ2-7	TGTGCCACCAGCAGAGGGGTAATCGGCTACGAGCAGTACTTC	CATSRGVIGYEQYF
TRBV10-3	13	few	-	TRBJ1-1	TGTGCCATCAGCCGTATGGAGAACACTGAAGCTTTCTTT	CAISRMENTEAFF
TRBV29-1	17	-	-	TRBJ2-2	TGCAGCGTTGAGGGCCCCGGGGGGCCGGTTAGTCCCGGGGAGCTGTTTTTT	CSVEGPGGPVSPGELFF
TRBV6-6	15	few	TRBD2	TRBJ2-2	TGTGCCAGCAGTCTAGCGGGGGTGACAACCGGGGAGCTGTTTTTT	CASSLAGVTTGELFF
TRBV4-2	14	-	TRBD1	TRBJ1-5	TGTGCCAGCAGCCAAGAGTCAGGGGGAGGGCCCCAGCATTTT	CASSQESGGGPQHF
TRBV30	17	-	-	TRBJ2-3	TGTGCCTGGAGTGCCAGGTTCGACAATCCTAGCACAGATACGCAGTATTTT	CAWSARFDNPSTDTQYF
TRBV29-1	16	many	-	TRBJ2-1	TGCAGCGCAGGAACCCACAGGATCGAATCCTACAATGAGCAGTTCTTC	CSAGTHRIESYNEQFF
TRBV6-5	13	few	-	TRBJ2-7	TGTGCCAGCAGTTACGGGTTCTCCTACGAGCAGTACTTC	CASSYGFSYEQYF
TRBV7-2	14	few	-	TRBJ2-3	TGTGCCAGCGGCCAGGATATTAAACTAGATACGCAGTATTTT	CASGQDIKLDTQYF